This entry lists 28 T cell receptor beta chains sequenced from one sample in a study of T cell responses to AZD1222 COVID-19 vaccine. Libraries were prepared by immunoSEQ multiplex PCR; TCRdb keeps only in-frame clonotypes and omits some of them. The sample records around 120,000 clones, roughly nine tenths being singletons. Sample: peripheral blood, taken on day 0 of AZD1222 vaccination. These receptors came from an adult in good health.

This CDR3 reads CATRPGESMNTEAFF. DNA for the CDR3: TGTGCCACCAGGCCAGGGGAGTCCATGAACACTGAAGCTTTCTTT. The V and J genes are TRBV24-1 and TRBJ1-1, with D perhaps TRBD1 (6 bases). CDR1 is KGHDR, CDR2 SFDVKD, per germline. V lost 7 bases and J lost 0, with 14 bases in between. CDR3 length: 15 residues.

This CDR3 is CASSGLTGGNSNQPQHF. The CDR3 DNA reads TGTGCCAGCAGTGGCCTGACAGGGGGTAACAGCAATCAGCCCCAGCATTTT. The rearrangement uses TRBV6-1 and TRBJ1-5; 9 bases align to TRBD1. With 4 bases clipped from V and 1 base from J, the junction kept 8 bases outside the gene matches. CDR1 is MNHNS and CDR2 is SASEGT in the germline V gene. The CDR3 consists of 17 residues.

This chain uses TRBV2 with TRBJ1-2; D perhaps matches TRBD1 (5 bases). The CDR3 loop spans 14 amino acids. V lost 8 bases to trimming and J lost 7 bases, with 20 bases between them. Per germline, CDR1 SNHLY and CDR2 FYNNEI. CDR3 nucleotides: TGTGCCAGCTCCGGGAGTGGGGCAGGGTTTGGCTACACCTTC. Protein: CASSGSGAGFGYTF.

The chain employs TRBV6-5 and TRBJ2-1; the D is unclear. The V gene's germline CDR1 is MNHEY and CDR2 SVGAGI. The CDR3 has 11 amino acids. The V gene lost 6 bases and the J gene lost 14 bases, with 14 bases spanning the gap. Here the CDR3 reads CASSEYGKEFF. CDR3 DNA sequence: TGTGCCAGCAGCGAGTACGGAAAGGAGTTCTTC.

This rearrangement joins TRBV11-3 to TRBJ1-3, with unresolved D. Trimming removed 5 bases at V and 0 bases at J, with 5 bases between. The germline CDR1 and CDR2 sequences are SGHNT and YENEEA. The CDR3 runs to 13 residues. CDR3 loop: CASSDASGNTIYF. In DNA form, the CDR3 reads TGTGCCAGCAGCGACGCCTCTGGAAACACCATATATTTT. Variable domain in full (rest from reference TRBV11-3 and TRBJ1-3): EAGVVQSPRYKIIEKKQPVAFWCNPISGHNTLYWYLQNLGQGPELLIRYENEEAVDDSQLPKDRFSAERLKGVDSTLKIQPAELGDSAVYLCASSDASGNTIYFGEGSWLTVV.

V gene TRBV4-2 combines with J gene TRBJ1-2; 7 bases match TRBD1. V dropped 1 base and J dropped 4; count of bases not matched to a gene: 6. Germline assignment: CDR1 LGHNA and CDR2 YNFKEQ. The CDR3 totals 15 residues. DNA for the CDR3: TGTGCCAGCAGCCAAGTATCTGGACAGGTCTATGGCTACACCTTC. It yields the protein CASSQVSGQVYGYTF.

J is TRBJ1-6 and V is TRBV7-2, with D unclear. The germline V and J ends were trimmed by 2 bases and 8 bases, with 10 bases remaining between them. The CDR3 contains 14 residues. Germline CDR1 reads SGHTA; CDR2 reads FQGNSA. The CDR3 nucleotides read TGTGCCAGCAGCTTAAGTGCTTTCGATTCACCCCTCCACTTT. Its protein is CASSLSAFDSPLHF.

The chain recombines TRBV9 with TRBJ1-1; D is unresolved. Trimming took off 0 bases at V and 5 bases at J, with 8 bases between the two ends. The CDR3 runs to 13 residues. Germline V gives CDR1 SGDLS, CDR2 YYNGEE. CDR3 protein: CASSVERQTEAFF. Here the CDR3 DNA reads TGTGCCAGCAGCGTAGAAAGGCAAACTGAAGCTTTCTTT.

The V gene is TRBV27, the J gene TRBJ2-1; D gene ambiguous. CDR1 and CDR2 from the germline V gene are MNHEY and SMNVEV (reference sequence). CDR3 size: 12 residues. Deletions cut 5 bases from V and 6 bases from J, with 8 bases between. In DNA, the CDR3 is TGTGCCAGCAGTACCCCTAGCAATGAGCAGTTCTTC. This translates into CASSTPSNEQFF.

Here the CDR3 DNA reads TGTGCCAGCAGCCAAGTCGGGACGCAAGGCTACACCTTC. Its protein is CASSQVGTQGYTF. This sequence joins TRBV3-1 (or the pseudogene TRBV3-2) and TRBJ1-2; the D gene is possibly TRBD1 (5 bases). The CDR3 is made up of 13 amino acids. V lost 1 base to trimming and J lost 8 bases, with 11 bases between them. Germline V gene lookup returns CDR1 LGHDT and CDR2 YNNKEL (reference sequence).

V is TRBV21-1 and J is TRBJ1-3; the table's D call, TRBD1, was not checked against the DNA. TRBV21-1 constitutes a pseudogene. CDR3 length: 21 amino acids. The CDR3 nucleotides are TGTGCCAGCAGCAAACAGAACCGGGACAGGGATATTCGAAGGTCTGGAAACACCATATATTTT. It translates to CASSKQNRDRDIRRSGNTIYF.

The chain uses TRBV7-9 and TRBJ2-4, with D unclear. Trimming left V 0 bases short and J 0 bases short, with 6 bases between. The CDR3 totals 15 residues. Looked up from germline, CDR1 is SEHNR and CDR2 is FQNEAQ (reference sequence). The CDR3 bases are TGTGCCAGCAGCTTAGCAGGGCTAGCCAAAAACATTCAGTACTTC. Protein: CASSLAGLAKNIQYF.

The rearrangement uses TRBV2 and TRBJ2-1; 11 positions agree with TRBD2. CDR3 size: 14 residues. The V segment lost 7 bases and the J segment 9 bases; nucleotides outside the gene matches: 8. Germline CDR1 and CDR2: SNHLY and FYNNEI. The CDR3 nucleotides read TGTGCCAGCACCACCCTAGCGGGAGGTTTTGAGCAGTTCTTC. This encodes CASTTLAGGFEQFF. Full variable domain (outside the CDR3, taken from reference TRBV2 and TRBJ2-1): EPEVTQTPSHQVTQMGQEVILRCVPISNHLYFYWYRQILGQKVEFLVSFYNNEISEKSEIFDDQFSVERPDGSNFTLKIRSTKLEDSAMYFCASTTLAGGFEQFFGPGTRLTVL.

This clone was recorded once. The chain carries TRBV18 and TRBJ2-7; 11 bases fit TRBD1. This CDR3 has 16 residues. Germline-derived CDR1 and CDR2 are KGHSH and LQKENI. V lost 3 bases and J lost 4; bases outside the gene matches: 8. The CDR3 region is CASSPSGTGGGYEQYF. DNA for the CDR3: TGTGCCAGCTCACCGTCAGGGACAGGGGGAGGGTACGAGCAGTACTTC. Variable domain in full (rest from reference TRBV18 and TRBJ2-7): NAGVMQNPRHLVRRRGQEARLRCSPMKGHSHVYWYRQLPEEGLKFMVYLQKENIIDESGMPKERFSAEFPKEGPSILRIQQVVRGDSAAYFCASSPSGTGGGYEQYFGPGTRLTVT.

DNA of the CDR3: TGTGCCAGCTCACCAACCAGGACCGGGGAGCAGTACTTC. Amino acid sequence: CASSPTRTGEQYF. The chain combines TRBV18 with TRBJ2-7, with D unresolved. V was shortened by 2 bases and J by 7 bases, with 12 bases between the two germline ends. In germline, CDR1 is KGHSH, CDR2 LQKENI. This CDR3 contains 13 residues.

The chain has TRBV4-1 and TRBJ2-2, with unresolved D. Trimming took off 8 bases at V and 1 base at J, with 14 bases between the two ends. Germline V gene data show CDR1 as MGHRA and CDR2 as YSYEKL. This CDR3 comprises 15 residues. The CDR3 bases are TGCGCCAGCCGATCCCCGGGCCAGAACACCGGGGAGCTGTTTTTT. This translates into CASRSPGQNTGELFF.

V usage is TRBV6-5 and J usage is TRBJ1-2; 9 positions match TRBD1. Germline V gene data show CDR1 as MNHEY and CDR2 as SVGAGI. This CDR3 comprises 14 residues. V shed 4 bases and J 7 bases; nucleotides not matched to a gene: 7. CDR3 sequence: CASSSFRDRVGYTF. The CDR3 region has the DNA TGTGCCAGCAGTTCGTTTCGGGACAGGGTTGGCTACACCTTC.

The rearrangement links TRBV18 to TRBJ2-1; TRBD1 is a possible D gene (6 bases). This CDR3 spans 15 amino acids. The germline V gene encodes CDR1 KGHSH and CDR2 LQKENI. Trimming left V 6 bases short and J 5 bases short, with 17 bases between. The CDR3 DNA reads TGTGCCAGCTCTCGAAAGGGACAATATAACAATGAGCAGTTCTTC. Amino acid sequence: CASSRKGQYNNEQFF.

Here the CDR3 DNA reads TGCGCCACCCCAATACAGGCCCCCATATTCTCCTACGAGCAGTACTTC. This gives the protein CATPIQAPIFSYEQYF. This chain connects TRBV10-1 to TRBJ2-7; tentatively, D is TRBD1 (5 bases). V gave up 10 bases and J gave up 0 bases, with 22 bases separating them. Germline values: CDR1 WNHNN, CDR2 SYGVQD (reference sequence). This CDR3 spans 16 amino acids.

This rearrangement joins TRBV24-1 to TRBJ2-1; TRBD1 might be the D (6 bases). The germline V and J ends were trimmed by 2 bases and 1 base, with 17 bases remaining between them. The CDR3 is made up of 18 amino acids. Germline V gives CDR1 KGHDR, CDR2 SFDVKD. The CDR3, as DNA: TGTGCCACCAGTGATTCGCATCAACAGGGAATGTCCTACAATGAGCAGTTCTTC. Translating it yields CATSDSHQQGMSYNEQFF.

The chain links TRBV20-1 to TRBJ2-1, with D unclear. The CDR3 is 15 residues long. V lost 3 bases and J lost 4, with 16 bases in between. Germline V gene lookup returns CDR1 DFQATT and CDR2 SNEGSKA (reference sequence). CDR3 region: CSASGSQRRYNEQFF. The CDR3 region has the DNA TGCAGTGCTAGTGGGTCTCAACGTAGGTACAATGAGCAGTTCTTC.

V gene TRBV15 combines with J gene TRBJ2-7; no firm D call. V shed 3 bases and J shed 0 bases, with 18 bases lying between them. The CDR3 runs to 17 residues. Germline V lookup: CDR1 LNHNV, CDR2 YYDKDF (reference sequence). As DNA, the CDR3 is TGTGCCACCAGCAGTGGCCGGGCGGACGGTAGCTCCTACGAGCAGTACTTC. Translating gives CATSSGRADGSSYEQYF.

This chain uses TRBV21-1 with TRBJ2-1; TRBD1 was called by the table and not checked on the DNA. TRBV21-1 is shown as a pseudogene. CDR3 length: 16 residues. CDR3 in DNA: TGTGCCAGCAGCGCGCCTCGGGACAGGGCCGACAATGAGCAGTTCTTC. This codes for CASSAPRDRADNEQFF.

The rearrangement joins TRBV5-1 to TRBJ1-6; 8 nucleotides agree with TRBD1. J lost 9 bases, V lost 2 bases, and 16 bases had no gene match. There are 18 residues in the CDR3. CDR1 SGHRS and CDR2 YFSETQ come from the germline V gene. The CDR3 nucleotides read TGCGCCAGCAGCTTCAACGCTCCAGGACAGGGCGGCGGTTCACCCCTCCACTTT. It yields the protein CASSFNAPGQGGGSPLHF.

The chain links TRBV14 to TRBJ2-3; D perhaps matches TRBD1 (6 bases). The CDR3 runs 13 residues. V lost 6 bases and J 6 bases, leaving 13 bases between the germline ends. CDR1 is SGHDN and CDR2 is FVKESK in the germline V gene. CDR3 loop: CASRETGRDTQYF. As DNA, the CDR3 is TGTGCCAGCAGAGAGACAGGCCGTGATACGCAGTATTTT.

The DNA of the CDR3 is TGTGCCAGCAGTGAAAATCAGCCCCAGCATTTT. Its translation is CASSENQPQHF. The chain couples TRBV6-1 to TRBJ1-5; the D is unclear. CDR3 length: 11 amino acids. Germline V lookup: CDR1 MNHNS, CDR2 SASEGT. Trimming removed 2 bases from V and 4 bases from J, with 0 bases in between.

Comments on this clone: A read error may produce the germline difference seen at one junction end. This chain connects TRBV4-2 to TRBJ1-3, with D tentatively TRBD1 (6 bases). The germline CDR1 and CDR2 sequences are LGHNA and YNFKEQ. CDR3 size: 16 residues. Here the CDR3 DNA reads TGTGCCAGCACCCAAGGGGGAGGGGATCCTGGAAACACCATATATTTT. It encodes CASTQGGGDPGNTIYF.

The chain carries TRBV4-3 and TRBJ1-6; a weak D match, TRBD1 (5 bases). V was clipped by 1 base and J by 9 bases, with 16 bases between them. The CDR3 runs to 16 residues. Germline CDR1 is LGHNA and CDR2 is YSLEER. The CDR3 loop reads CASSQVGQGVGSPLHF. The CDR3 DNA reads TGCGCCAGCAGCCAAGTCGGTCAAGGGGTGGGTTCACCCCTCCACTTT.